This T cell receptor (beta chain) was identified in a study of human T cells and chemical hapten exposure. TCRdb reprocessed the RACE reads with MiXCR, giving one entry per CDR3 protein. Of about 65,000 distinct CDR3 sequences listed, about 5.7% were seen once; the top ten hold 3.4%. This clonotype has ten or more counts. V shed 4 bases, J shed 4 bases, and the junction held 6 bases outside the gene matches. The CDR3 covers 16 residues. Germline-derived CDR1 and CDR2 are SGHDN and FVKESK. The time point: healthy volunteer bleed at 6 weeks. Total RNA was isolated from unfractionated whole blood. V and J are TRBV14 and TRBJ2-5; 13 nucleotides match TRBD2. This receptor was identified in a female donor in good health. Some clones in this sample may be carry-over from other donors' samples. Input material: whole blood. The CDR3 region is CASSPGLAGVRETQYF. CDR3 sequence (DNA): TGTGCCAGCAGCCCTGGACTAGCGGGAGTGCGAGAGACCCAGTACTTC.